This T cell receptor beta chain was recovered during a study of identical twins. This clonotype turned up a few times. TCRdb processed the 5' RACE reads anew with MiXCR; each CDR3 protein has one entry. The table records about 550,000 distinct CDR3 sequences, about a fifth of them present only once. The CDR3 is 13 residues long. The ends were cut back, 3 bases at V and 5 bases at J, with 13 bases in the middle. Looked up from germline, CDR1 is DFQATT and CDR2 is SNEGSKA (reference sequence). These same records also appear under a second study, on yellow fever vaccine responses in identical twins.

The chain joins TRBV20-1 to TRBJ2-5; D not resolved. This TCR was sampled from a woman aged 18-30 years in good health. The sample consisted of CD4+ T cells sorted from blood. CDR3 amino acids: CSARRLNGETQYF. Here the CDR3 DNA reads TGCAGTGCTAGGAGACTGAATGGGGAGACCCAGTACTTC.